Below are 10 T cell receptor beta chains sequenced from a single sample in a study of blood T cell repertoires in COVID-19. The data were produced by immunoSEQ multiplex PCR, yet TCRdb's version contains in-frame clones alone and is incomplete. The sample includes around 280,000 clones, roughly 86% of them seen just once. Sequences were obtained from peripheral blood. These receptor sequences come from a man in his 70s with acute or convalescent COVID-19.

The chain uses TRBV7-8 and TRBJ2-3; TRBD2 matches at 12 bases. Losses at the gene ends were 3 bases for V and 2 bases for J; bases not matched to a gene: 3. The germline V gene encodes CDR1 SGHVS and CDR2 FQNEAQ. The CDR3 consists of 16 residues. The CDR3, as DNA: TGTGCCAGCAGCTTCCTAGCGGGAGGGTACACAGATACGCAGTATTTT. It is translated as CASSFLAGGYTDTQYF.

The V gene is TRBV5-1, the J gene TRBJ2-1; D is perhaps TRBD1 (6 bases). CDR3 length equals 14 residues. The germline V gene encodes CDR1 SGHRS and CDR2 YFSETQ. The germline V and J ends were trimmed by 4 bases and 0 bases, with 8 bases remaining between them. The CDR3 nucleotides read TGCGCCAGCAGCGGGGACATCTCCTACAATGAGCAGTTCTTC. Encoded protein: CASSGDISYNEQFF. The complete variable domain, with remaining parts taken from reference TRBV5-1 and TRBJ2-1, reads KAGVTQTPRYLIKTRGQQVTLSCSPISGHRSVSWYQQTPGQGLQFLFEYFSETQRNKGNFPGRFSGRQFSNSRSEMNVSTLELGDSALYLCASSGDISYNEQFFGPGTRLTVL.

This chain joins TRBV5-1 and TRBJ1-4, with D tentatively TRBD1 (5 bases). Per germline, CDR1 SGHRS and CDR2 YFSETQ. The CDR3 is made up of 14 amino acids. The ends were cut back, 0 bases at V and 4 bases at J, with 7 bases in the middle. CDR3 nucleotides: TGCGCCAGCAGCTTGGGACAGAATAATGAAAAACTGTTTTTT. Translating it yields CASSLGQNNEKLFF. The entire variable domain, with the rest obtained from reference TRBV5-1 and TRBJ1-4, is as follows: KAGVTQTPRYLIKTRGQQVTLSCSPISGHRSVSWYQQTPGQGLQFLFEYFSETQRNKGNFPGRFSGRQFSNSRSEMNVSTLELGDSALYLCASSLGQNNEKLFFGSGTQLSVL.

In this sample, this clone turned up a few times. The J gene is TRBJ2-7, the V gene TRBV27; D is possibly TRBD2 (6 bases). This CDR3 has 14 residues. The V gene lost 4 bases and the J gene lost 3 bases, with 13 bases spanning the gap. From germline, CDR1 is MNHEY and CDR2 SMNVEV (reference sequence). The CDR3 is CASSSGGLLYEQYF. In DNA, the CDR3 is TGTGCCAGCAGTTCCGGCGGACTACTCTACGAGCAGTACTTC.

The chain couples TRBV6-5 to TRBJ2-1; 10 bases fit TRBD1. The CDR3 length is 15 residues. V gave up 6 bases and J gave up 12 bases; unmatched junction bases: 14. The germline V gene encodes CDR1 MNHEY and CDR2 SVGAGI. In DNA form, the CDR3 reads TGTGCCAGCAGCCCACCGGGACAGGGGAACAAGGGGCAGTTCTTC. Translation: CASSPPGQGNKGQFF.

The chain couples TRBV3-1 (or the pseudogene TRBV3-2) to TRBJ2-5, with D maybe TRBD1 (6 bases). The CDR3 runs 15 residues. Germline V gene lookup returns CDR1 LGHDT and CDR2 YNNKEL (reference sequence). V was trimmed by 4 bases and J by 2 bases, leaving 14 bases between them. The CDR3 DNA follows: TGTGCCAGCAGCCCCCGTACAGGGCCGCAAGAGACCCAGTACTTC. It translates to CASSPRTGPQETQYF.

The rearrangement uses TRBV6-5 and TRBJ1-6; D not certain. CDR1 is MNHEY, CDR2 SVGAGI, per germline. Trimming cost V 0 bases and J 7 bases, with 13 bases left between them. The CDR3 runs 16 residues. Written as DNA, the CDR3 is TGTGCCAGCAGTTACTCCTACCAAGGACTAAATTCACCCCTCCACTTT. Its protein product is CASSYSYQGLNSPLHF.

The V call is TRBV6-5, the J call TRBJ1-1, with a weak D call TRBD1 (6 bases). Germline-derived CDR1 and CDR2 are MNHEY and SVGAGI. The CDR3 runs 14 residues. The V and J ends lost 10 bases and 2 bases respectively, with 17 bases between them. The CDR3 region is CATQPPGVNTEAFF. CDR3 DNA sequence: TGTGCCACCCAACCCCCAGGGGTTAACACTGAAGCTTTCTTT.

V and J are TRBV5-1 and TRBJ1-1; 7 nucleotides agree with TRBD1. After removal of 7 bases from V and 1 base from J, the junction contained 16 bases not matched to a gene. The CDR3 covers 17 residues. From germline, CDR1 is SGHRS and CDR2 YFSETQ. The CDR3: CASGLGQSGEANTEAFF. The CDR3, as DNA: TGCGCCAGCGGGCTGGGACAGTCCGGAGAAGCGAACACTGAAGCTTTCTTT.

This clone was counted only a few times. The CDR3 sequence is CASSPGTSRQFF. The CDR3 DNA sequence: TGTGCCAGCAGCCCCGGTACTAGCAGGCAGTTCTTC. V and J are TRBV3-1 (or the pseudogene TRBV3-2) and TRBJ2-1; perhaps TRBD2 as D (6 bases). This CDR3 comprises 12 residues. Deletions cut 4 bases from V and 12 bases from J, with 13 bases between. Germline loops: CDR1 LGHDT, CDR2 YNNKEL (reference sequence).